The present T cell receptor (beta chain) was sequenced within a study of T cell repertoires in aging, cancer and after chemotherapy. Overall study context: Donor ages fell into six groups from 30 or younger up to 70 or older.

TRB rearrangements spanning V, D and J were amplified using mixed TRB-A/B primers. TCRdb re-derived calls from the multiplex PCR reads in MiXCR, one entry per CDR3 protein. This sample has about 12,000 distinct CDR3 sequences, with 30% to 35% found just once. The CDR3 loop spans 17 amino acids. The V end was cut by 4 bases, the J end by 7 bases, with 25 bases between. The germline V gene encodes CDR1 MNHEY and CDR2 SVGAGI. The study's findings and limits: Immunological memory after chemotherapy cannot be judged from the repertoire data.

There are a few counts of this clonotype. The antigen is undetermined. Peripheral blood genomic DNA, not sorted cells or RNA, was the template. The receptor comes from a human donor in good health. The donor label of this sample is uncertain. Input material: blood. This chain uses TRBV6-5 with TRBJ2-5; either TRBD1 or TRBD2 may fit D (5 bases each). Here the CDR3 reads CASSSPNRDGTPGTQYF. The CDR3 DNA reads TGTGCCAGCAGTTCGCCAAACCGGGACGGGACCCCAGGGACCCAGTACTTC.